The 17 T cell receptor beta chains given below trace back to one sample, sequenced in a study of human T cells and chemical hapten exposure. The study extracted total RNA from unfractionated whole blood. The study's library attached unique molecular identifiers to single cDNA molecules. TCRdb redid the calling of the reads with MiXCR, one entry per CDR3 protein. The data hold some 740 distinct CDR3 sequences, with approximately 82% observed a single time. Sequencing was performed on whole blood. These receptors all come from a human donor with alopecia, or a healthy volunteer (not recorded which). Some clones in this sample may be carry-over from other donors' samples. This table probably holds off-target reads from a library built for another chain.

The chain couples TRBV6-2 or TRBV6-3 to TRBJ2-3, with 8 bases fitting TRBD2. The CDR3 is 20 residues long. Germline CDR1 is MNHEY and CDR2 is SVGEGT. V lost 7 bases and J lost 0; bases outside the gene matches: 21. The CDR3, as DNA: TGTGCCAGCACCACCTACCCCTCCGCGGGGGGCCTTACTAGCACAGATACGCAGTATTTT. It encodes CASTTYPSAGGLTSTDTQYF.

This clonotype was found a few times. V usage is TRBV18 and J usage is TRBJ2-7; 9 nucleotides line up with TRBD1. V shed 1 base, J shed 1 base, and the junction held 5 bases outside the gene matches. The CDR3 has 16 residues. Per the germline V gene, CDR1 is KGHSH and CDR2 is LQKENI. CDR3 loop: CASSPRDRANSYEQYF. The CDR3 DNA reads as TGTGCCAGCTCACCACGGGACAGGGCGAATTCCTACGAGCAGTACTTC.

This clonotype was recorded once. V gene TRBV29-1 combines with J gene TRBJ2-4; possibly TRBD1 or TRBD2 for D (5 bases each). CDR1 is SQVTM, CDR2 ANQGSEA, per germline. The germline V and J ends were trimmed by 1 base and 7 bases, with 23 bases remaining between them. The CDR3 covers 17 residues. CDR3 nucleotide sequence: TGCAGCGTTGAAGCTTTCCGGCAGGGAGAGGTGGGGAACATTCAGTACTTC. This codes for CSVEAFRQGEVGNIQYF.

This clonotype was picked up a small number of times. The chain links TRBV5-4 to TRBJ2-2, with 8 bases that match TRBD1. The CDR3 length is 15 residues. V was pared by 3 bases and J by 4 bases, with 5 bases of the junction left unmatched. Germline assignment: CDR1 SGHNT and CDR2 YYREEE (reference sequence). CDR3 in amino acids: CASSSGQGRTGELFF. CDR3 in DNA: TGTGCCAGCAGCTCCGGACAGGGTCGCACCGGGGAGCTGTTTTTT.

This rearrangement joins TRBV5-1 to TRBJ1-4, with D hard to call. Germline CDR1 reads SGHRS; CDR2 reads YFSETQ. Trimming took 4 bases from V and 5 from J, leaving 12 bases between them. This CDR3 contains 14 residues. The CDR3 protein is CASSPRGVNEKLFF. The CDR3 DNA reads TGCGCCAGCAGCCCTCGGGGAGTCAATGAAAAACTGTTTTTT.

The genes are TRBV7-2 and TRBJ2-7; 8 nucleotides line up with TRBD1. J lost 3 bases, V lost 4 bases, and 8 bases had no gene match. CDR1 and CDR2 (germline): SGHTA, FQGNSA. This CDR3 is built from 15 residues. CDR3: CASSSDRGRHYEQYF. The CDR3 nucleotides read TGTGCCAGCAGCTCCGACAGGGGACGACACTACGAGCAGTACTTC.

The chain is built from TRBV7-9 and TRBJ1-1, with D possibly TRBD1 on 6 matching bases. The germline V and J ends were trimmed by 5 bases and 4 bases, with 20 bases remaining between them. Per germline, CDR1 SEHNR and CDR2 FQNEAQ (reference sequence). This CDR3 region has 16 residues. As DNA, the CDR3 is TGTGCCAGCAGCCCCCGGGGGGCGGCCAGGGGCACTGAAGCTTTCTTT. Translating it yields CASSPRGAARGTEAFF.

This rearrangement joins TRBV7-6 to TRBJ1-5; D is unclear. Germline-derived CDR1 and CDR2 are SGHVS and FNYEAQ. Trimming took 5 bases from V and 0 from J, leaving 11 bases between them. The CDR3 length is 15 residues. The CDR3: CASSPRWDSNQPQHF. DNA of the CDR3: TGTGCCAGCAGCCCCCGGTGGGATAGCAATCAGCCCCAGCATTTT. Looking up the rest from reference TRBV7-6 and TRBJ1-5 gives the full variable domain: GAGVSQSPRYKVTKRGQDVALRCDPISGHVSLYWYRQALGQGPEFLTYFNYEAQQDKSGLPNDRFSAERPEGSISTLTIQRTEQRDSAMYRCASSPRWDSNQPQHFGDGTRLSIL.

The chain has TRBV5-1 and TRBJ2-7, with D possibly matching TRBD2 (7 bases). The germline CDR1 and CDR2 sequences are SGHRS and YFSETQ. CDR3 size: 16 residues. V lost 3 bases and J 0 bases, leaving 16 bases between the germline ends. This chain's CDR3 is CASSSQQGGSSYEQYF. CDR3 in DNA: TGCGCCAGCAGCTCGCAACAGGGAGGGTCCTCCTACGAGCAGTACTTC.

The chain employs TRBV20-1 and TRBJ2-2; 9 bases match TRBD1. The CDR3 covers 16 residues. Germline CDR1 and CDR2: DFQATT and SNEGSKA (reference sequence). V dropped 6 bases and J dropped 4; count of bases not matched to a gene: 12. CDR3 region: CSARPGTGTGTGELFF. The CDR3 region has the DNA TGCAGTGCCAGACCCGGGACAGGGACGGGCACCGGGGAGCTGTTTTTT.

The chain carries TRBV6-5 and TRBJ2-3; 9 bases map to TRBD2. The CDR3 loop spans 17 amino acids. J lost 5 bases, V lost 5 bases, and 14 bases had no gene match. From germline, CDR1 is MNHEY and CDR2 SVGAGI. CDR3 in DNA: TGTGCCAGCAGTCCGTCGGGCGGGGGGGCCGGCGAAGATACGCAGTATTTT. Protein sequence: CASSPSGGGAGEDTQYF.

V usage is TRBV6-2 or TRBV6-3 and J usage is TRBJ1-5; 8 bases are shared with TRBD1. The V gene's germline CDR1 is MNHEY and CDR2 SVGEGT. CDR3 size: 15 residues. With V trimmed by 3 bases and J by 7 bases, 8 bases remained unmatched. The CDR3 nucleotides read TGTGCCAGCAGTTATCCGGGACAGGAAACCCAGCCCCAGCATTTT. The encoded protein is CASSYPGQETQPQHF.

This clonotype was picked up one time. V and J are TRBV3-1 and TRBJ2-3; D could derive from TRBD1 or TRBD2 (5 bases each). V was trimmed by 1 base and J by 1 base, leaving 12 bases between them. From germline, CDR1 is LGHDT and CDR2 YNNKEL (reference sequence). The CDR3 sequence is 16 residues long. The CDR3 sequence: CASSQGAGAGTDTQYF. In nucleotides, the CDR3 is TGTGCCAGCAGCCAAGGGGCCGGGGCGGGCACAGATACGCAGTATTTT.

The genes are TRBV2 and TRBJ2-1; TRBD2 is a possible D gene (6 bases). Germline values: CDR1 SNHLY, CDR2 FYNNEI. V dropped 1 base and J dropped 12 bases, with 13 bases sitting between them. The CDR3 runs to 13 residues. This chain's CDR3 is CASSEVGGSGQFF. The CDR3 coding sequence is TGTGCCAGCAGTGAAGTTGGGGGGTCGGGGCAGTTCTTC.

The chain couples TRBV20-1 to TRBJ2-3, with a weak D call TRBD1 (5 bases). This CDR3 has 16 residues. V was pared by 1 base and J by 1 base, with 15 bases between. Germline values: CDR1 DFQATT, CDR2 SNEGSKA (reference sequence). CDR3 coding DNA: TGCAGTGCTAGAGGTAGGGGTCGTCTGGGCACAGATACGCAGTATTTT. Protein product: CSARGRGRLGTDTQYF.

With regard to this clonotype: One end of the junction fails to match germline, which may point to a read error. The genes are TRBV20-1 and TRBJ1-5, with no clear D. Germline V gives CDR1 DFQATT, CDR2 SNEGSKA (reference sequence). This CDR3 spans 16 amino acids. The CDR3 spells CSARDIHSYSNQPQHF. The CDR3 DNA is TGCAGTGCCAGAGATATACACAGTTATAGCAATCAGCCCCAGCATTTT.

The chain has TRBV28 and TRBJ2-1; D uncertain. Trimming took off 7 bases at V and 2 bases at J, with 12 bases between the two ends. The CDR3 runs to 14 residues. Germline loops: CDR1 MDHEN, CDR2 SYDVKM. The CDR3 bases are TGTGCCAGCACAGCGTTAGGAACCTACAATGAGCAGTTCTTC. It encodes CASTALGTYNEQFF.